The 24 T cell receptor beta chains given below trace back to one sample, sequenced in a study of blood T cell repertoires in COVID-19. Sequencing was performed with immunoSEQ multiplex PCR; in TCRdb, only in-frame clones are kept and a portion is missing. The table records about 200,000 clones, approximately 82% of them present only once. Material for sequencing was PBMCs or T cells enriched from blood (not recorded which). These TCRs come from an older woman with acute COVID-19.

This clone showed up just once. The V call is TRBV29-1, the J call TRBJ1-2; 8 bases agree with TRBD1. The CDR3 consists of 14 residues. Germline V CDR1 and CDR2: SQVTM, ANQGSEA. V dropped 3 bases and J dropped 8; count of bases not matched to a gene: 11. CDR3 in amino acids: CSVDPSGDRWGYTF. CDR3 nucleotides: TGCAGCGTTGACCCGTCCGGGGACAGGTGGGGCTACACCTTC. The variable domain in full, completed from reference TRBV29-1 and TRBJ1-2, reads SAVISQKPSRDICQRGTSLTIQCQVDSQVTMMFWYRQQPGQSLTLIATANQGSEATYESGFVIDKFPISRPNLTFSTLTVSNMSPEDSSIYLCSVDPSGDRWGYTFGSGTRLTVV.

The chain links TRBV5-1 to TRBJ2-7; TRBD2 aligns across 8 bases. Trimming removed 0 bases from V and 2 bases from J; junction bases left unmatched: 4. The CDR3 totals 15 residues. Germline lookup yields CDR1 SGHRS and CDR2 YFSETQ. CDR3: CASSLGSGSPYEQYF. CDR3 nucleotide sequence: TGCGCCAGCAGCTTGGGGAGCGGGAGCCCCTACGAGCAGTACTTC.

V gene TRBV4-2 combines with J gene TRBJ2-1; TRBD2 matches 8 bases. The V and J ends lost 1 base and 5 bases, in that order; junction bases with no gene match: 1. The CDR3 is 14 residues long. Germline V gene lookup returns CDR1 LGHNA and CDR2 YNFKEQ. The CDR3 here is CASSQAGGNNEQFF. CDR3 sequence (DNA): TGTGCCAGCAGCCAAGCGGGAGGGAACAATGAGCAGTTCTTC.

The rearrangement uses TRBV2 and TRBJ2-4; 9 nucleotides align to TRBD1. Germline assignment: CDR1 SNHLY and CDR2 FYNNEI. V trimming: 6 bases; J trimming: 2 bases; junction bases outside the gene matches: 5. This CDR3 is built from 15 residues. The chain's CDR3 is CASRGQGGSKNIQYF. The CDR3 DNA reads TGTGCCAGCAGGGGACAGGGTGGTTCCAAAAACATTCAGTACTTC.

The chain is built from TRBV12-3 or TRBV12-4 and TRBJ1-3; no firm D call. The V end lost 6 bases, the J end lost 1 base, and 7 bases lay between the germline ends. The CDR3 length is 13 residues. CDR3 in DNA: TGTGCCAGCAGCCCCTTGTCTGGAAACACCATATATTTT. Translating gives CASSPLSGNTIYF.

This chain joins TRBV28 and TRBJ2-7, with 8 nucleotides matching TRBD2. The V gene's germline CDR1 is MDHEN and CDR2 SYDVKM. CDR3 length: 14 amino acids. Trimming removed 4 bases from V and 4 bases from J; junction bases left unmatched: 6. CDR3 region: CASSSERGRYEQYV. For the CDR3, the DNA is TGTGCCAGCAGTTCGGAGCGGGGGCGGTACGAGCAGTACGTC.

V usage is TRBV11-3 and J usage is TRBJ1-1, with a weak D call TRBD1 (5 bases). The CDR3 is made up of 12 amino acids. Between the trimmed V and J ends, which lost 0 bases and 7 bases, there was a span of 6 bases. CDR1 is SGHNT, CDR2 YENEEA, per germline. CDR3 sequence reads: CASSLERGEAFF. The CDR3 region has the DNA TGTGCCAGCAGCTTAGAAAGGGGTGAAGCTTTCTTT. Full variable domain (rest looked up from reference TRBV11-3 and TRBJ1-1): EAGVVQSPRYKIIEKKQPVAFWCNPISGHNTLYWYLQNLGQGPELLIRYENEEAVDDSQLPKDRFSAERLKGVDSTLKIQPAELGDSAVYLCASSLERGEAFFGQGTRLTVV.

The CDR3 bases are TGTGCCAGCAGCCAAGATAATCGGACAGGCCCTGACCGAAGAGGGGCCCAGTACTTC. This translates into CASSQDNRTGPDRRGAQYF. This chain uses TRBV14 with TRBJ2-5, with 7 positions matching TRBD1. CDR1 SGHDN and CDR2 FVKESK come from the germline V gene. The CDR3 is 19 amino acids. V lost 0 bases and J lost 9; bases outside the gene matches: 22.

This clone was picked up a small number of times. The rearrangement uses TRBV11-2 and TRBJ2-7; 7 nucleotides agree with TRBD2. This CDR3 region has 13 residues. The germline V gene encodes CDR1 SGHAT and CDR2 FQNNGV. Losses at the gene ends were 5 bases for V and 6 bases for J; bases not matched to a gene: 7. CDR3 loop: CASSHRGGGEQYF. The CDR3 DNA reads as TGTGCCAGCAGCCACCGCGGGGGAGGCGAGCAGTACTTC.

The rearrangement joins TRBV30 to TRBJ1-2; a possible D gene is TRBD1 (6 bases). The V end lost 4 bases, the J end lost 6 bases, and 15 bases lay between the germline ends. CDR3 length: 13 amino acids. CDR1 is GTSNPN and CDR2 is SVGIG in the germline V gene (reference sequence). The CDR3 nucleotides read TGTGCCTGGACTGCAGGGGCAGGGAATGGCTACACCTTC. Its translation: CAWTAGAGNGYTF.

The CDR3 DNA follows: TGCGCCAGCAGCTTGGGCTTTCAGGGTCCAGATACGCAGTATTTT. It is translated as CASSLGFQGPDTQYF. The J gene is TRBJ2-3, the V gene TRBV5-1, with D possibly matching TRBD1 (5 bases). The length of the CDR3 is 15 residues. Germline loops: CDR1 SGHRS, CDR2 YFSETQ. The V gene lost 0 bases and the J gene lost 4 bases, with 12 bases spanning the gap.

The chain combines TRBV5-1 with TRBJ1-2; 9 positions match TRBD1. From germline, CDR1 is SGHRS and CDR2 YFSETQ. The junction had 3 bases not matched to a gene; V was cut back by 4 bases and J by 2 bases. The CDR3 covers 14 residues. The CDR3 protein is CASSRQGGNYGYTF. For the CDR3, the DNA is TGCGCCAGCAGCAGACAGGGGGGGAACTATGGCTACACCTTC. Full variable domain (remainder filled in from reference TRBV5-1 and TRBJ1-2): KAGVTQTPRYLIKTRGQQVTLSCSPISGHRSVSWYQQTPGQGLQFLFEYFSETQRNKGNFPGRFSGRQFSNSRSEMNVSTLELGDSALYLCASSRQGGNYGYTFGSGTRLTVV.

This clone was picked up one time. The V gene is TRBV11-3, the J gene TRBJ2-2; 9 bases are shared with TRBD1. Germline loops: CDR1 SGHNT, CDR2 YENEEA. V trimming: 5 bases; J trimming: 4 bases; junction bases outside the gene matches: 2. This CDR3 comprises 14 residues. CDR3 nucleotide sequence: TGTGCCAGCAGCCCGGGACAGGGCACCGGGGAGCTGTTTTTT. Translation gives CASSPGQGTGELFF.

The chain recombines TRBV5-1 with TRBJ2-1; 12 bases fit TRBD2. This CDR3 spans 15 amino acids. CDR1 is SGHRS and CDR2 is YFSETQ in the germline V gene. The V gene end was trimmed by 4 bases and the J gene end by 6 bases; junction bases not matched to a gene: 5. The CDR3, as DNA: TGCGCCAGCAGCGATACTAGCGGGAGGTTCAATGAGCAGTTCTTC. This encodes CASSDTSGRFNEQFF. The variable domain in full, with the rest retrieved from reference TRBV5-1 and TRBJ2-1, is KAGVTQTPRYLIKTRGQQVTLSCSPISGHRSVSWYQQTPGQGLQFLFEYFSETQRNKGNFPGRFSGRQFSNSRSEMNVSTLELGDSALYLCASSDTSGRFNEQFFGPGTRLTVL.

The rearrangement uses TRBV4-3 and TRBJ2-3; 10 nucleotides line up with TRBD2. V lost 3 bases to trimming and J lost 2 bases; unmatched junction nucleotides: 5. This CDR3 spans 16 amino acids. CDR1 and CDR2 from the germline V gene are LGHNA and YSLEER. CDR3 residues: CASSHIAGGPTDTQYF. For the CDR3, the DNA is TGCGCCAGCAGCCATATAGCGGGGGGACCCACAGATACGCAGTATTTT.

CDR3 in DNA: TGTGCCAGCAGCTTAGGCTTAGCGGGAGATTACACAGATACGCAGTATTTT. This sequence encodes CASSLGLAGDYTDTQYF. The V call is TRBV11-2, the J call TRBJ2-3; the match to TRBD2 covers 9 bases. The CDR3 runs 17 residues. CDR1 is SGHAT, CDR2 FQNNGV, per germline. The V segment lost 1 base and the J segment 2 bases; nucleotides outside the gene matches: 7.

Points on this clone: The same CDR3 is also encoded by other DNA sequences in this sample. The V gene is TRBV15, the J gene TRBJ2-1; 8 bases align to TRBD2. Trimming cost V 1 base and J 5 bases; bases outside gene matches: 4. The length of the CDR3 is 15 residues. The germline gives CDR1 LNHNV, CDR2 YYDKDF (reference sequence). DNA of the CDR3: TGTGCCACCAGCAGAGGAGGTAGCGGGGACAATGAGCAGTTCTTC. Its protein product is CATSRGGSGDNEQFF.

This chain joins TRBV24-1 and TRBJ2-7; possible D gene TRBD1, 5 bases. CDR1 and CDR2 (germline): KGHDR, SFDVKD. The CDR3 has 12 residues. V was pared by 3 bases and J by 5 bases, with 7 bases between. The CDR3 reads CATSDRGNEQYF. The CDR3 region has the DNA TGTGCCACCAGTGATAGGGGTAACGAGCAGTACTTC.

CDR3: CASSLVESTEAFF. The CDR3 DNA is TGTGCCAGCAGCTTAGTTGAGAGCACTGAAGCTTTCTTT. The chain is built from TRBV11-2 and TRBJ1-1; D unclear. Germline lookup yields CDR1 SGHAT and CDR2 FQNNGV. V was clipped by 1 base and J by 4 bases, with 7 bases between them. There are 13 residues in the CDR3.

This clone appeared many times. The V and J genes are TRBV19 and TRBJ1-5; possible D gene TRBD1, 5 bases. The V and J ends lost 6 bases and 6 bases respectively, with 12 bases between them. Germline V CDR1 and CDR2: LNHDA, SQIVND (reference sequence). The CDR3 is made up of 13 amino acids. Written as DNA, the CDR3 is TGTGCCAGTAGGCGCCAGGGCCCTCAGCCCCAGCATTTT. Its protein product is CASRRQGPQPQHF.

The rearrangement uses TRBV28 and TRBJ1-2; D possibly corresponds to TRBD1 (6 bases). The CDR3 extends over 14 amino acids. With 2 bases removed from V and 2 bases from J, the gap between germline ends came to 9 bases. In germline, CDR1 is MDHEN, CDR2 SYDVKM. CDR3 sequence: CASSLRGSNYGYTF. The CDR3, as DNA: TGTGCCAGCAGTTTAAGGGGGTCGAACTATGGCTACACCTTC.

The chain couples TRBV29-1 to TRBJ2-7, with 7 positions matching TRBD2. Germline loops: CDR1 SQVTM, CDR2 ANQGSEA. J gave up 5 bases and V 7 bases, and 11 bases lay outside the gene matches. The CDR3 consists of 13 residues. The CDR3 sequence is CSARAGAPHEQYF. For the CDR3, the DNA is TGCAGCGCCAGGGCGGGAGCGCCGCACGAGCAGTACTTC.

V usage is TRBV19 and J usage is TRBJ2-5; the match to TRBD2 covers 7 bases. The germline gives CDR1 LNHDA, CDR2 SQIVND (reference sequence). This CDR3 is 15 amino acids long. The V gene end was trimmed by 3 bases and the J gene end by 2 bases; junction bases not matched to a gene: 6. Here the CDR3 reads CASSMRLASQETQYF. The CDR3 DNA follows: TGTGCCAGTAGTATGCGACTAGCATCGCAAGAGACCCAGTACTTC. Variable domain in full (rest from reference TRBV19 and TRBJ2-5): DGGITQSPKYLFRKEGQNVTLSCEQNLNHDAMYWYRQDPGQGLRLIYYSQIVNDFQKGDIAEGYSVSREKKESFPLTVTSAQKNPTAFYLCASSMRLASQETQYFGPGTRLLVL.

The chain combines TRBV18 with TRBJ2-2; D is possibly TRBD2 (6 bases). V was clipped by 3 bases and J by 3 bases, with 8 bases between them. Germline-derived CDR1 and CDR2 are KGHSH and LQKENI. The CDR3 is made up of 14 amino acids. The DNA for the CDR3 is TGTGCCAGCTCACCTGGAGGGGACACCGGGGAGCTGTTTTTT. Translating it yields CASSPGGDTGELFF.